Listed below are T cell receptor beta chains from one sample, sequenced in a study of early T cells in non-severe SARS-CoV-2 infection. TCRdb itself ran the 5' RACE reads through MiXCR, one entry per CDR3 protein. The sample yields tens of thousands of distinct CDR3 sequences, about 6.4% seen once. The sample was whole blood, taken at baseline. Receptor source: an adult who was a healthcare worker with PCR-confirmed SARS-CoV-2 infection or an uninfected control (not recorded which). CDR3s include the opening cysteine and the closing phenylalanine or tryptophan. D genes are given only for firm matches. Not every row has a clone size; where given, it reads once, few, many or a size class.

CDR3 protein | CDR3 DNA | CDR3 length | clone size | D gene | J gene | V gene
CASSHDRAKNIQYF | TGTGCCAGCAGCCACGACAGGGCTAAAAACATTCAGTACTTC | 14 | few | TRBD1 | TRBJ2-4 | TRBV11-3
CASSRRRSLGGTF | TGTGCCAGCAGCCGCCGCAGATCCCTTGGAGGCACCTTC | 13 | many | . | TRBJ1-2 | TRBV12-3/TRBV12-4
CSARRGGTYGYTF | TGCAGTGCAAGACGAGGAGGCACTTATGGCTACACCTTC | 13 | . | . | TRBJ1-2 | TRBV20-1
CASSYNRGSNYGYTF | TGTGCCAGCAGTTACAACAGGGGAAGTAACTATGGCTACACCTTC | 15 | few | TRBD1 | TRBJ1-2 | TRBV12-3/TRBV12-4
CASSPTASLTEAFF | TGTGCCAGCAGCCCTACGGCGAGTCTGACTGAAGCTTTCTTT | 14 | . | . | TRBJ1-1 | TRBV25-1
CASSPTSGGYNEQFF | TGTGCCAGCAGCCCTACTAGCGGGGGGTACAATGAGCAGTTCTTC | 15 | . | TRBD2 | TRBJ2-1 | TRBV7-2
CASSAQGASTEAFF | TGTGCCAGCAGCGCACAGGGGGCGAGCACTGAAGCTTTCTTT | 14 | few | TRBD1 | TRBJ1-1 | TRBV7-9
CAQQGAQGTEAFF | TGTGCCCAACAGGGGGCTCAGGGCACTGAAGCTTTCTTT | 13 | few | TRBD1 | TRBJ1-1 | TRBV30
CASSQVAPGHGYTF | TGTGCCAGCAGCCAAGTAGCCCCAGGGCATGGCTACACCTTC | 14 | many | . | TRBJ1-2 | TRBV14
CASSPRGAGTNTGELFF | TGTGCCAGCAGCCCGAGGGGGGCGGGGACGAACACCGGGGAGCTGTTTTTT | 17 | . | . | TRBJ2-2 | TRBV6-6
CASSLTRTNTEAFF | TGTGCCAGCAGTTTAACTCGGACTAACACTGAAGCTTTCTTT | 14 | many | . | TRBJ1-1 | TRBV27
CASSQVGRGAVVGGTEAFF | TGTGCCAGCAGCCAAGTTGGCAGGGGCGCAGTTGTGGGGGGAACTGAAGCTTTCTTT | 19 | many | . | TRBJ1-1 | TRBV4-2
CASSQASRGIYPYEQYF | TGTGCCAGCAGCCAGGCCTCCAGGGGAATATACCCCTACGAGCAGTACTTC | 17 | many | . | TRBJ2-7 | TRBV4-2
CASSLRTGHTGELFF | TGTGCCAGCAGCCTTCGGACAGGGCATACCGGGGAGCTGTTTTTT | 15 | many | TRBD1 | TRBJ2-2 | TRBV5-5
CASSPQGVGNIQYF | TGTGCCAGCTCACCACAGGGTGTCGGAAACATTCAGTACTTC | 14 | few | . | TRBJ2-4 | TRBV18
CASSLIPLEGSSYEQYF | TGTGCCAGCAGTTTAATACCCCTGGAAGGGAGCTCCTACGAGCAGTACTTC | 17 | many | . | TRBJ2-7 | TRBV27
CASSYLPGGPDTQYF | TGTGCCAGCAGTTACCTGCCGGGGGGCCCAGATACGCAGTATTTT | 15 | . | . | TRBJ2-3 | TRBV6-2/TRBV6-3
CASSLEASGVHEQYF | TGCGCCAGCAGCTTGGAGGCTAGCGGGGTCCACGAGCAGTACTTC | 15 | many | TRBD2 | TRBJ2-7 | TRBV5-1
CASSYLIPTGGSNSPLHF | TGTGCCAGCAGTTACCTTATCCCTACTGGGGGAAGTAATTCACCCCTCCACTTT | 18 | many | . | TRBJ1-6 | TRBV6-5
CAISEPLGRGDQETQHF | TGTGCCATCAGTGAGCCCCTCGGACGGGGGGACCAAGAGACCCAGCACTTC | 17 | many | TRBD2 | TRBJ2-5 | TRBV10-3
CSARILADEQFF | TGCAGTGCTAGAATCCTAGCAGATGAGCAGTTCTTC | 12 | many | . | TRBJ2-1 | TRBV20-1
CASTRQDSPYEQYF | TGTGCCAGCACTCGACAGGACAGTCCCTACGAGCAGTACTTC | 14 | many | . | TRBJ2-7 | TRBV12-3/TRBV12-4
CASSFGTPHSGNTIYF | TGTGCCAGCAGCTTTGGGACACCTCACTCTGGAAACACCATATATTTT | 16 | many | . | TRBJ1-3 | TRBV7-9
CASSLPGGAGRTEAFF | TGTGCCAGCAGTTTACCCGGTGGGGCAGGTCGTACTGAAGCTTTCTTT | 16 | . | . | TRBJ1-1 | TRBV28
CASSPRTSRDNEQFF | TGTGCCAGCAGCCCCAGGACTAGCAGAGACAATGAGCAGTTCTTC | 15 | . | TRBD2 | TRBJ2-1 | TRBV7-2
CASSDRDQPQHF | TGTGCCAGCAGCGACAGAGATCAGCCCCAGCATTTT | 12 | few | . | TRBJ1-5 | TRBV7-2
CASSTKTSGGTDTQYF | TGTGCCAGCAGCACCAAGACTAGCGGGGGCACAGATACGCAGTATTTT | 16 | many | TRBD2 | TRBJ2-3 | TRBV7-2
CASSTFPRGETQYF | TGTGCCAGCAGCACCTTCCCCCGGGGTGAGACCCAGTACTTC | 14 | . | . | TRBJ2-5 | TRBV5-5
CASSPSTGTGGSPLHF | TGTGCCAGCTCACCTTCGACCGGGACAGGCGGTTCACCCCTCCACTTT | 16 | . | TRBD1 | TRBJ1-6 | TRBV18
CASSPQLAGGPPSSYNEQFF | TGTGCCAGCAGCCCTCAACTAGCGGGGGGCCCGCCGAGCTCCTACAATGAGCAGTTCTTC | 20 | few | TRBD2 | TRBJ2-1 | TRBV7-8
CASTLDSHTEAFF | TGTGCCAGCACGCTCGACAGCCACACTGAAGCTTTCTTT | 13 | . | . | TRBJ1-1 | TRBV7-6
CSAAGLGGYTF | TGCAGTGCTGCGGGGCTCGGGGGCTACACCTTC | 11 | many | . | TRBJ1-2 | TRBV20-1
CSGVRGTIANTEAFF | TGCAGTGGTGTCAGGGGTACCATTGCGAACACTGAAGCTTTCTTT | 15 | many | . | TRBJ1-1 | TRBV20-1
CASCATGEVGTEAFF | TGTGCCAGCTGTGCGACAGGGGAGGTAGGCACTGAAGCTTTCTTT | 15 | many | TRBD1 | TRBJ1-1 | TRBV6-5
CASSQDMGGTRTEAFF | TGTGCCAGCAGCCAAGATATGGGAGGTACCCGCACTGAAGCTTTCTTT | 16 | few | . | TRBJ1-1 | TRBV3-1
CASSKSEGTMNTEAFF | TGTGCCAGCAGCAAATCGGAAGGGACGATGAACACTGAAGCTTTCTTT | 16 | . | . | TRBJ1-1 | TRBV21-1
CASNGDSAADTQYF | TGTGCCAGCAACGGCGACTCCGCCGCGGATACGCAGTATTTT | 14 | many | . | TRBJ2-3 | TRBV7-2
CASSAGVNEKLFF | TGTGCCAGCAGCGCCGGGGTTAATGAAAAACTGTTTTTT | 13 | few | . | TRBJ1-4 | TRBV5-5
CASRPRTGIYYEQYF | TGTGCCAGCAGGCCAAGGACAGGGATCTACTACGAGCAGTACTTC | 15 | few | TRBD1 | TRBJ2-7 | TRBV27
CALKSSNTGELFF | TGTGCCCTAAAATCATCGAACACCGGGGAGCTGTTTTTT | 13 | many | . | TRBJ2-2 | TRBV24-1
CASSPLSNTDTQYF | TGTGCCAGCAGCCCTCTTAGTAACACAGATACGCAGTATTTT | 14 | few | . | TRBJ2-3 | TRBV7-6
CASQGGSGGWETQYF | TGTGCCAGCCAAGGGGGTAGCGGGGGCTGGGAGACCCAGTACTTC | 15 | few | TRBD2 | TRBJ2-5 | TRBV6-1
CVSSPRLAGGDTQYF | TGTGTCAGCAGTCCACGACTAGCGGGGGGGGATACGCAGTATTTT | 15 | . | TRBD2 | TRBJ2-3 | TRBV12-3/TRBV12-4
CSVVQGGRETQYF | TGCAGCGTTGTTCAGGGGGGCAGGGAGACCCAGTACTTC | 13 | few | . | TRBJ2-5 | TRBV29-1
CSVSLGVVGSPLHF | TGCAGCGTTTCCCTTGGGGTCGTAGGTTCACCCCTCCACTTT | 14 | few | . | TRBJ1-6 | TRBV29-1
CATSDPPRSSNTGELFF | TGTGCCACCAGTGACCCCCCCAGGAGTTCGAACACCGGGGAGCTGTTTTTT | 17 | . | . | TRBJ2-2 | TRBV24-1
CSARDSIGRGPNQPQHF | TGCAGTGCTAGAGACTCCATAGGGCGGGGGCCCAATCAGCCCCAGCATTTT | 17 | many | . | TRBJ1-5 | TRBV20-1
CASSPWTGDSYEQYF | TGTGCCAGCAGCCCGTGGACAGGGGATTCCTACGAGCAGTACTTC | 15 | many | TRBD1 | TRBJ2-7 | TRBV5-4
CASSPIPHGWGAKNIQYF | TGCGCCAGCAGCCCCATCCCCCACGGTTGGGGAGCCAAAAACATTCAGTACTTC | 18 | many | . | TRBJ2-4 | TRBV4-3
CASSLSQSTDTQYF | TGTGCCAGCAGCTTGAGTCAGAGCACAGATACGCAGTATTTT | 14 | few | . | TRBJ2-3 | TRBV7-9
CASTLLRGRVTGELFF | TGTGCCAGCACCCTCCTGAGGGGCCGCGTCACCGGGGAGCTGTTTTTT | 16 | many | . | TRBJ2-2 | TRBV6-1
CASSLDWTSGTDTQYF | TGTGCCAGCAGTTTAGATTGGACTAGCGGCACAGATACGCAGTATTTT | 16 | many | TRBD2 | TRBJ2-3 | TRBV28
CSARPNEKLFF | TGCAGTGCTAGGCCAAATGAAAAACTGTTTTTT | 11 | many | . | TRBJ1-4 | TRBV20-1
CASSGRGGNQPQHF | TGTGCCAGTTCTGGGCGGGGAGGCAATCAGCCCCAGCATTTT | 14 | . | . | TRBJ1-5 | TRBV7-2
CASSLEAASNSPLHF | TGCGCCAGCAGCTTGGAGGCGGCCTCCAATTCACCCCTCCACTTT | 15 | . | . | TRBJ1-6 | TRBV5-1
CSVEGRNTDTQYF | TGCAGCGTTGAGGGCAGAAACACAGATACGCAGTATTTT | 13 | many | . | TRBJ2-3 | TRBV29-1
CASSLRDDQPQHF | TGTGCCAGCAGCTTGAGGGATGATCAGCCCCAGCATTTT | 13 | . | . | TRBJ1-5 | TRBV13
CASSPYSTAMTANTGELFF | TGTGCCAGCAGCCCGTATTCGACAGCCATGACTGCGAACACCGGGGAGCTGTTTTTT | 19 | . | . | TRBJ2-2 | TRBV7-6
CASQFTGSLTDTQYF | TGTGCCAGTCAGTTTACCGGGTCCCTCACAGATACGCAGTATTTT | 15 | . | . | TRBJ2-3 | TRBV6-1
CASSWQFPSSGANVLTF | TGTGCCAGTAGTTGGCAGTTTCCGAGCTCTGGGGCCAACGTCCTGACTTTC | 17 | many | . | TRBJ2-6 | TRBV19